This T cell receptor (beta chain) came from a study of cytomegalovirus exposure and HLA in healthy donors. Findings and caveats of the study: In vitro assays verified that three CMV-associated chains recognized CMV antigens specifically.

Germline lookup yields CDR1 MNHNS and CDR2 SASEGT. CDR3 length: 16 residues. The V and J ends lost 4 bases and 5 bases, in that order; junction bases with no gene match: 9. Measured with immunoSEQ multiplex PCR; TCRdb has only the in-frame clones, and not every one. The sample yields approximately 110,000 clones, more than 70% seen once. As regards this clone: Its antigen is still unknown.

The TCR was taken from a woman aged 18-29 years in good health and CMV-seronegative. The chain has TRBV6-1 and TRBJ1-5; TRBD1 agrees at 9 bases. The sample was PBMCs. Here the CDR3 DNA reads TGTGCCAGCAGTGTTACCGGGACAGGGTATCATCAGCCCCAGCATTTT. As protein: CASSVTGTGYHQPQHF.